The sample holds a few counts of the clone carrying this T cell receptor beta chain. Its antigen is undetermined. The data derive from a study of molecular identifiers for immune sequencing clone quantification. Study context: The replicates split RNA from roughly 20,000 or 100,000 naive CD8 cells five ways and sequenced four.

Germline V gene sequence: CDR1 SQVTM, CDR2 ANQGSEA. V was pared by 1 base and J by 0 bases, with 7 bases between. This CDR3 is 13 amino acids long. From the PCR reads, TCRdb called clonotypes with MiXCR, one entry per CDR3 protein. This sample has tens of thousands of distinct CDR3 sequences, with roughly 18% found just once. Study-wide findings and caveats: More than 99% of effector molecules, versus under 1% of naive-cell molecules, belonged to clones above 20 RNA copies. Researchers reportedly could pick up spiked Jurkat TCR RNA from one cell mixed into one million naive cells. Shared barcodes on identical TCR molecules could underestimate the sizes of highly expanded clones.

Sequencing input: naive CD8+ T cells from blood, with Jurkat cell RNA spiked in. Documented subset: FACS-sorted CD8+CD4-CCR7+CD45RA+ naive T cells. This chain links TRBV29-1 with TRBJ2-7; weak D call: TRBD1 (5 bases). The sequence came from a human donor in good health. Some libraries in this study had Jurkat cell RNA spiked in. The CDR3 here is CSVEGQFSYEQYF. DNA for the CDR3: TGCAGCGTTGAAGGACAGTTCTCCTACGAGCAGTACTTC.